This T cell receptor beta chain is from a study of OX40 agonist ivuxolimab in advanced cancers. Study-level results: Undetermined was the antigen specificity of the expanded peripheral T cells.

Assay used: immunoSEQ multiplex PCR; TCRdb lists only in-frame clones, some missing. This table holds 22,000 or so clones, around 83% found once. With regard to this clone: The antigen remains unidentified.

Sequences were derived from CD4+ or CD8+ T cells sorted from blood, sampled in a trial of the OX40 agonist ivuxolimab. The clonotype comes from an adult with an advanced solid tumor such as melanoma, head and neck, liver or kidney cancer.

The CDR3 here is CSVTGTSGYEQYF. The CDR3 DNA sequence: TGCAGCGTAACCGGGACTAGCGGCTACGAGCAGTACTTC. The rearrangement uses TRBV29-1 and TRBJ2-7, with 11 bases identical to TRBD2. The V segment lost 6 bases and the J segment 3 bases; nucleotides outside the gene matches: 4. CDR3 size: 13 residues. The germline V gene encodes CDR1 SQVTM and CDR2 ANQGSEA.